The present T cell receptor (beta chain) was sequenced within a study of shared clonotypes between healthy human individuals. About this clone itself: A read error may explain this, as a much larger clone is one base away. Other DNA sequences in this specimen translate into the identical CDR3.

Splitting of CD4+ cells produced CD45RA+ naive and CD45RA-negative memory subsets. The CDR3 runs 14 residues. In germline, CDR1 is SGHTA, CDR2 FQGNSA. Germline trimming cut 5 bases from V and 1 base from J; bases unmatched to any gene: 2. Libraries were prepared by immunoSEQ multiplex PCR; TCRdb keeps only in-frame clonotypes and omits some of them. Here the sample spans 1,100,000 or so clones, approximately 80% being singletons. The sample taken for sequencing was memory CD4+ T cells from PBMCs. Subset specified: CD45RA-negative fraction. V gene TRBV7-2 combines with J gene TRBJ2-4, with 7 bases that match TRBD2. The sequence was obtained from a man aged 18 to 35 in good health. Some clones in this sample may be carry-over from other donors' samples. The CDR3 nucleotides read TGTGCCAGCAGCCCGCGGGGGGCCAAAAACATTCAGTACTTC. Its translation is CASSPRGAKNIQYF.